These 4 T cell receptor beta chains share one sample of origin, sequenced in a study of blood T cell repertoires in COVID-19. Assay: immunoSEQ multiplex PCR; the TCRdb copy retains only in-frame clones and omits some. The table lists approximately 67,000 clones, over 70% of them singletons. The sample consisted of peripheral blood. The receptors were gathered from a man between 45 and 60 years old with active COVID-19.

The rearrangement uses TRBV7-6 and TRBJ2-1; TRBD1 matches 7 bases. V lost 4 bases to trimming and J lost 5 bases; unmatched junction nucleotides: 5. Germline V gene data show CDR1 as SGHVS and CDR2 as FNYEAQ. This CDR3 region has 14 residues. The chain's CDR3 is CASSSHTGDNEQFF. The CDR3 coding sequence is TGTGCCAGCAGCTCGCATACAGGGGACAATGAGCAGTTCTTC.

This rearrangement joins TRBV4-1 to TRBJ2-7, with no clear D. CDR1 MGHRA and CDR2 YSYEKL come from the germline V gene. CDR3 length: 16 residues. V was shortened by 4 bases and J by 2 bases, with 18 bases between the two germline ends. CDR3 in amino acids: CASSPTSRAKPYEQYF. In DNA form, the CDR3 reads TGCGCCAGCAGCCCAACCTCACGAGCAAAACCCTACGAGCAGTACTTC.

This chain connects TRBV11-3 to TRBJ2-6; maybe TRBD1 (6 bases). Germline loops: CDR1 SGHNT, CDR2 YENEEA. V dropped 5 bases and J dropped 4 bases, with 18 bases sitting between them. The CDR3 covers 17 residues. CDR3 region: CASSTQKQGSGANVLTF. The CDR3 region has the DNA TGTGCCAGCAGCACCCAGAAACAGGGTTCCGGGGCCAACGTCCTGACTTTC.

The chain joins TRBV15 to TRBJ2-1; D is possibly TRBD2 (6 bases). This CDR3 region has 16 residues. Germline V gene data show CDR1 as LNHNV and CDR2 as YYDKDF (reference sequence). V lost 5 bases and J 9 bases, leaving 23 bases between the germline ends. The CDR3 DNA reads as TGTGCCACCAGCCGGCCCGGGGAGGTACCTACTGGTGAGCAGTTCTTC. It yields the protein CATSRPGEVPTGEQFF.